This TCR beta chain was recovered during a study of T-cell reconstitution after alpha-beta-depleted transplantation in children. The CDR3 runs to 19 residues. Looked up from germline, CDR1 is SGHRS and CDR2 is YFSETQ. V lost 2 bases, J lost 5 bases, and 16 bases stayed unmatched. This clonotype has just a few counts. Its antigen is as yet unknown. Regarding the study as a whole: T cells produced anew were the main source of T-cell counts and diversity one year after transplant. Reportedly, alpha-beta T cells present about two months post-transplant originated from several hundred expanded clones of graft origin.

Unique molecular identifiers featured in how the TCRbeta library was prepared. TCRdb analysed the PCR reads with MiXCR anew, one entry per CDR3 protein. Among about a million distinct CDR3 sequences listed, roughly 29% were seen once. Sequenced material: PBMCs, mostly from graft donor cells, taken 360 days after TCRalphabeta/CD19-depleted stem cell transplant. This TCR was sampled from a boy younger than two who had a stem cell transplant for SCID, so the T cells may come from the graft donor. The genes are TRBV5-1 and TRBJ2-1; 10 nucleotides match TRBD2. CDR3 DNA sequence: TGCGCCAGCAGCTTCCCGAACACAACTAGCGGGACACTTGACAATGAGCAGTTCTTC. Protein product: CASSFPNTTSGTLDNEQFF.